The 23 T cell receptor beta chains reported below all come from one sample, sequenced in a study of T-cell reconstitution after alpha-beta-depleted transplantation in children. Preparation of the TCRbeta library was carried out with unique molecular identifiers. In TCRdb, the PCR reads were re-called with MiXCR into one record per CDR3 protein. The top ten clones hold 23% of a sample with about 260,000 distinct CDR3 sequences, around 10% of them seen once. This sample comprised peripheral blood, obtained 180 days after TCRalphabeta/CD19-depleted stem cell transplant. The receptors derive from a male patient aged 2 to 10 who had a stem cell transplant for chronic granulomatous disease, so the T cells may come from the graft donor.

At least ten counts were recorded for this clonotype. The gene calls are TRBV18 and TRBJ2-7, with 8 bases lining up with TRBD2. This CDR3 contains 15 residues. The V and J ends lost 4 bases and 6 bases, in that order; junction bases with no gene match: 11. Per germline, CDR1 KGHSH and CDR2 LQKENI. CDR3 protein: CASSRGERGLIEQYF. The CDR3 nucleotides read TGTGCCAGCTCACGCGGGGAGCGGGGGCTAATCGAGCAGTACTTC.

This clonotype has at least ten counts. CDR3 region: CASSIHKDSEKLFF. The CDR3 nucleotides are TGTGCCAGCAGCATCCATAAGGACAGTGAAAAACTGTTTTTT. The chain couples TRBV12-3 or TRBV12-4 to TRBJ1-4; D is perhaps TRBD1 (6 bases). V shed 6 bases and J shed 7 bases, with 15 bases lying between them. The CDR3 length is 14 residues.

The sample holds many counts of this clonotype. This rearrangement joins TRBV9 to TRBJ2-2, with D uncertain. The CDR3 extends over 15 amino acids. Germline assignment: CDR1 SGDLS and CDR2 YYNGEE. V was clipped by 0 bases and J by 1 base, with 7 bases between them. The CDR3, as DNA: TGTGCCAGCAGCGTAGTGCCGAGGAACACCGGGGAGCTGTTTTTT. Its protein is CASSVVPRNTGELFF.

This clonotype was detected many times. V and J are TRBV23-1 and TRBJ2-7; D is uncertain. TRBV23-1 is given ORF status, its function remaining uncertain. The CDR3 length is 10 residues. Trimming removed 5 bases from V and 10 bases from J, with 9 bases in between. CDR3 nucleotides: TGCGCCAGCAGTAAGCCAACACAGTACTTC. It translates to CASSKPTQYF.

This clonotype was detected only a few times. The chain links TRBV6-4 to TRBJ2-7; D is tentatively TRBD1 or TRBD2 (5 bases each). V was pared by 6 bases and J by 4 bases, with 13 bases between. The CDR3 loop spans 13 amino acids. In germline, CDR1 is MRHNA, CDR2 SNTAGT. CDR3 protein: CASSHGDGYEQYF. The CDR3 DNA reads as TGTGCCAGCAGCCATGGGGACGGATACGAGCAGTACTTC.

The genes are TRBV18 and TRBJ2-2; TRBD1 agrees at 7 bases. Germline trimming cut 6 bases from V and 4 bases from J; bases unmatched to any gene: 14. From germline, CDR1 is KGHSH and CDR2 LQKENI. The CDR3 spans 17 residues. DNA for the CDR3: TGTGCCAGCTCCAGGGACAGTATTGGCTCGTTCACCGGGGAGCTGTTTTTT. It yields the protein CASSRDSIGSFTGELFF.

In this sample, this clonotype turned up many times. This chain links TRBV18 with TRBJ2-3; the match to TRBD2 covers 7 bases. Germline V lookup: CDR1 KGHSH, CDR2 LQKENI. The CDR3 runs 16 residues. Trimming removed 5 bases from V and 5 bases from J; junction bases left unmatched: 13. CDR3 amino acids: CASSALEAGAQDTQYF. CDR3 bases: TGTGCCAGCTCAGCCTTAGAGGCGGGAGCTCAAGATACGCAGTATTTT. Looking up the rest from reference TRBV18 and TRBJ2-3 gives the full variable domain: NAGVMQNPRHLVRRRGQEARLRCSPMKGHSHVYWYRQLPEEGLKFMVYLQKENIIDESGMPKERFSAEFPKEGPSILRIQQVVRGDSAAYFCASSALEAGAQDTQYFGPGTRLTVL.

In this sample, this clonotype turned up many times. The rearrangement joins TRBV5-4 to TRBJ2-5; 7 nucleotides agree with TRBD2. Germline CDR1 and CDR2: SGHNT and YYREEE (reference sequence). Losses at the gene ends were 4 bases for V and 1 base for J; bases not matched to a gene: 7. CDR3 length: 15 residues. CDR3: CASSRGGSGQETQYF. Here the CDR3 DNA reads TGTGCCAGCAGCCGCGGCGGGAGCGGCCAAGAGACCCAGTACTTC.

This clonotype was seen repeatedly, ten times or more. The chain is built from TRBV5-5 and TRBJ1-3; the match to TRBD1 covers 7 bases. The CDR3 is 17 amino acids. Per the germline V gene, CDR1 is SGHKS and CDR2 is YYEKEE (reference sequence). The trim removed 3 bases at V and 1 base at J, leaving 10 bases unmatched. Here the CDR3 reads CASSSKTGTVSGNTIYF. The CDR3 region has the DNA TGTGCCAGCAGCTCCAAGACAGGGACGGTTTCTGGAAACACCATATATTTT.

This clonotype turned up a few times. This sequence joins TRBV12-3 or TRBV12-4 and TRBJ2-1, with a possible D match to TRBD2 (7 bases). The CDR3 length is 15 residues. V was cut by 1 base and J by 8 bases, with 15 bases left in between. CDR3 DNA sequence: TGTGCCAGCAGTTTAGGAGGGGGGGGGAGGGATGAGCAGTTCTTC. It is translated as CASSLGGGGRDEQFF.

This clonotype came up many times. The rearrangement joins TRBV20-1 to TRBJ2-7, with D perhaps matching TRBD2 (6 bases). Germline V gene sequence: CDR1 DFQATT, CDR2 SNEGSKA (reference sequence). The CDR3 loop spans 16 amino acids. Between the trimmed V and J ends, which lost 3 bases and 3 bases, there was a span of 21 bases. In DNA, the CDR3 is TGCAGTGCTAGGACACTTAGGGCGGGACCCCACTACGAGCAGTACTTC. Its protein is CSARTLRAGPHYEQYF.

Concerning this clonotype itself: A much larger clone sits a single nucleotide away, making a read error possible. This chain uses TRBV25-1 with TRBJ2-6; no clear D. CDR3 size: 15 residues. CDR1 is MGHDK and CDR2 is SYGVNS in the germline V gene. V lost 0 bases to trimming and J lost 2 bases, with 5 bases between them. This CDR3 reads CASSEYEAGANVLTF. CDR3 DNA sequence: TGTGCCAGCAGTGAATACGAGGCTGGGGCCAACGTCCTGACTTTC. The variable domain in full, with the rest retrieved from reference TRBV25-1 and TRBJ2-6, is EADIYQTPRYLVIGTGKKITLECSQTMGHDKMYWYQQDPGMELHLIHYSYGVNSTEKGDLSSESTVSRIRTEHFPLTLESARPSHTSQYLCASSEYEAGANVLTFGAGSRLTVL.

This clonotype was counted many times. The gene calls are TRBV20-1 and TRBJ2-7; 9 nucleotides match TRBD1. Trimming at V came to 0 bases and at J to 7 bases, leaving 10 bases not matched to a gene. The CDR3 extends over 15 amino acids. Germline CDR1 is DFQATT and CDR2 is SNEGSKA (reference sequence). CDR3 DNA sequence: TGCAGTGCTAGAGATTCCCCGGACAGGGGTGATGAGCAGTACTTC. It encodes CSARDSPDRGDEQYF.

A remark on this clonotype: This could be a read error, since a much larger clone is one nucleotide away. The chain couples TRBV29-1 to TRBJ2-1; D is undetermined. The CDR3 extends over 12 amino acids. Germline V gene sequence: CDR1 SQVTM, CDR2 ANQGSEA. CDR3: CSVEWGYNEHFF. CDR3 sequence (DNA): TGCAGCGTTGAATGGGGATACAATGAGCACTTCTTC.

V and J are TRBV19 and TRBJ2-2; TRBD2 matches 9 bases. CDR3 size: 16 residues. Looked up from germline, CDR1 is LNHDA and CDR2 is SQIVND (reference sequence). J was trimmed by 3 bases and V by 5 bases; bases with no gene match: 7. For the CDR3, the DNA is TGTGCCAGTAGTCGGCCTAGCGGGACCCACACCGGGGAGCTGTTTTTT. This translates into CASSRPSGTHTGELFF.

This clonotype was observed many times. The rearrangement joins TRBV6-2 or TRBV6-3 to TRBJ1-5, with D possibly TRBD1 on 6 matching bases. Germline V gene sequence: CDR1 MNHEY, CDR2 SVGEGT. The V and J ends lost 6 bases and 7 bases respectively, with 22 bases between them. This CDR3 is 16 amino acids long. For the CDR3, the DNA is TGTGCCAGCAGCCGAGGGGGGACATCTGGAGGACAGCCCCAGCATTTT. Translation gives CASSRGGTSGGQPQHF.

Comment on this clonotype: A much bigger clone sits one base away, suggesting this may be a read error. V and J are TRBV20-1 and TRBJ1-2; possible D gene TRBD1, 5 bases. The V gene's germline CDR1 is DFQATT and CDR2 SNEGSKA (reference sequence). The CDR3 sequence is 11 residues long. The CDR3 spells CIARQGGGYTF. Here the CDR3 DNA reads TGCATTGCTAGGCAGGGTGGCGGCTACACCTTC.

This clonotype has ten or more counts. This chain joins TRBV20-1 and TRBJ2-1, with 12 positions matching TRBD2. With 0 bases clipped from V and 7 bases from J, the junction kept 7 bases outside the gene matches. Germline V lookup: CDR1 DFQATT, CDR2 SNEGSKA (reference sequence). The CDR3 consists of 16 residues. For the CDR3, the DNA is TGCAGTGCTAGAGATCTAGCTAGCGGGGGGGCAAATGAGCAGTTCTTC. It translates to CSARDLASGGANEQFF.

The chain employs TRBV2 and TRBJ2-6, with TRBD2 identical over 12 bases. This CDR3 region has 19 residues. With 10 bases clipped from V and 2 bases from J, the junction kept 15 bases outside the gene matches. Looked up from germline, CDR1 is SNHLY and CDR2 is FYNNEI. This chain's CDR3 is CAICPDPLAGGPGANVLTF. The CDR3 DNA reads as TGTGCCATCTGCCCTGACCCCCTAGCGGGAGGGCCTGGGGCCAACGTCCTGACTTTC.

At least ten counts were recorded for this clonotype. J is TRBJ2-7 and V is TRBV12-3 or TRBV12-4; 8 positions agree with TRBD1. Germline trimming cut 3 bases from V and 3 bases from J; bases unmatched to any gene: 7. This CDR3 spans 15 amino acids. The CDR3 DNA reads TGTGCCAGCAGTTTCAGGGGGCTCGAGAACTACGAGCAGTACTTC. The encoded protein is CASSFRGLENYEQYF.

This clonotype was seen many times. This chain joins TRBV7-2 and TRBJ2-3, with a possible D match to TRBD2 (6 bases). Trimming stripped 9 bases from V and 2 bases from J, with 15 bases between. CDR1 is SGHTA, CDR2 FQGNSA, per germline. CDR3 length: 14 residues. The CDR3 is CARTRLVATDTQYF. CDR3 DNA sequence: TGTGCCAGAACCCGACTAGTAGCCACAGATACGCAGTATTTT.

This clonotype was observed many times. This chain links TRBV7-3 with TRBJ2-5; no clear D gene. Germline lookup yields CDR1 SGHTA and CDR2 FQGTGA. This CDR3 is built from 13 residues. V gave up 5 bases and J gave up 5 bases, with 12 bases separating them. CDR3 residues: CASSADLSETQYF. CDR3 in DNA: TGTGCCAGCAGCGCGGACCTTTCGGAGACCCAGTACTTC.

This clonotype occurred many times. The CDR3 nucleotides are TGTGCCAGCACACGACGGGCCCCCTTTTACGAGCAGTACTTC. Protein: CASTRRAPFYEQYF. The V gene is TRBV7-9, the J gene TRBJ2-7; D remains ambiguous. Between the trimmed V and J ends, which lost 7 bases and 4 bases, there was a span of 17 bases. This CDR3 region has 14 residues. Germline CDR1 is SEHNR and CDR2 is FQNEAQ (reference sequence).